Following are 30 T cell receptor beta chains from one sample sequenced in a study of OX40 agonist ivuxolimab in advanced cancers. Only in-frame clones appear in the TCRdb table, and some are missing; sequencing was by immunoSEQ multiplex PCR. Here the sample spans 65,000 to 80,000 clones, about 88% being singletons. Sequencing was performed on CD4+ or CD8+ T cells sorted from blood, taken in a trial of the OX40 agonist ivuxolimab. Receptor source: an adult with an advanced solid tumor such as melanoma, head and neck, liver or kidney cancer.

The rearrangement joins TRBV4-3 to TRBJ1-5; no clear D. Looked up from germline, CDR1 is LGHNA and CDR2 is YSLEER. CDR3 size: 15 residues. Trimming took off 3 bases at V and 5 bases at J, with 14 bases between the two ends. The CDR3 spells CASSHYRGTDQPQHF. CDR3 DNA sequence: TGCGCCAGCAGCCATTACCGGGGTACGGATCAGCCCCAGCATTTT.

The chain is built from TRBV6-5 and TRBJ1-4; the D is unclear. The CDR3 extends over 16 amino acids. Germline V gene lookup returns CDR1 MNHEY and CDR2 SVGAGI. V lost 2 bases and J 8 bases, leaving 18 bases between the germline ends. The CDR3 DNA sequence: TGTGCCAGCAGTTACGCGCCAGAGCCACGGGTAGAAAAACTGTTTTTT. It translates to CASSYAPEPRVEKLFF.

The genes are TRBV7-8 and TRBJ2-3; 7 bases align to TRBD2. Germline lookup yields CDR1 SGHVS and CDR2 FQNEAQ. The CDR3 has 18 amino acids. J lost 2 bases, V lost 4 bases, and 15 bases had no gene match. The CDR3 spells CASSYGVWREKNTDTQYF. In DNA form, the CDR3 reads TGTGCCAGCAGCTATGGGGTTTGGCGGGAGAAGAACACAGATACGCAGTATTTT.

This clone has a handful of counts. This rearrangement joins TRBV2 to TRBJ2-7, with a tentative D call TRBD1 (6 bases). Trimming took off 3 bases at V and 9 bases at J, with 12 bases between the two ends. The CDR3 runs to 12 residues. Germline V gene sequence: CDR1 SNHLY, CDR2 FYNNEI. CDR3 nucleotides: TGTGCCAGCAGTGAGACAGGTTCTGGGCAGTACTTC. Its protein is CASSETGSGQYF.

This clone was counted between two and nine times. The chain has TRBV29-1 and TRBJ1-1; D might be TRBD1 (5 bases). The CDR3 length is 13 residues. From germline, CDR1 is SQVTM and CDR2 ANQGSEA. The V gene lost 3 bases and the J gene lost 6 bases, with 14 bases spanning the gap. The DNA of the CDR3 is TGCAGCGTTGAGGACACGGGTTTGGCTGAAGCTTTCTTT. It translates to CSVEDTGLAEAFF.

The chain combines TRBV15 with TRBJ2-7; 9 nucleotides align to TRBD1. Per germline, CDR1 LNHNV and CDR2 YYDKDF (reference sequence). The ends lost 4 bases at V and 2 bases at J; junction bases unmatched: 6. The CDR3 consists of 15 residues. This chain's CDR3 is CATSKDRGTPYEQYF. As DNA, the CDR3 is TGTGCCACCAGCAAAGACAGGGGGACCCCCTACGAGCAGTACTTC.

The rearrangement joins TRBV7-2 to TRBJ2-1; tentative D call: TRBD2 (7 bases). V dropped 4 bases and J dropped 4 bases, with 14 bases sitting between them. The CDR3 sequence is 15 residues long. Germline V lookup: CDR1 SGHTA, CDR2 FQGNSA. CDR3 sequence (DNA): TGTGCCAGCAGCTGGGGGGGCGAGAGGTACAATGAGCAGTTCTTC. Translated, it gives CASSWGGERYNEQFF. Combining the CDR3 with reference TRBV7-2 and TRBJ2-1 gives the whole variable domain GAGVSQSPSNKVTEKGKDVELRCDPISGHTALYWYRQSLGQGLEFLIYFQGNSAPDKSGLPSDRFSAERTGGSVSTLTIQRTQQEDSAVYLCASSWGGERYNEQFFGPGTRLTVL.

To note about this clone: Other DNA sequences from this sample encode an identical CDR3 as well. The chain is built from TRBV18 and TRBJ2-7; TRBD1 matches at 7 bases. The CDR3 consists of 13 residues. The trim removed 6 bases at V and 4 bases at J, leaving 6 bases unmatched. Looked up from germline, CDR1 is KGHSH and CDR2 is LQKENI. The CDR3 region has the DNA TGTGCCAGCTCGCCGGGACAGACTTACGAGCAGTACTTC. It specifies CASSPGQTYEQYF.

The V gene is TRBV2, the J gene TRBJ2-4; TRBD2 agrees at 7 bases. Germline V gives CDR1 SNHLY, CDR2 FYNNEI. Trimming took 7 bases from V and 3 from J; bases not matched to a gene: 6. The CDR3 covers 14 residues. CDR3 protein: CASMGGEGKNIQYF. The CDR3, as DNA: TGTGCCAGCATGGGGGGGGAGGGCAAAAACATTCAGTACTTC. Complete variable domain (other parts from reference TRBV2 and TRBJ2-4): EPEVTQTPSHQVTQMGQEVILRCVPISNHLYFYWYRQILGQKVEFLVSFYNNEISEKSEIFDDQFSVERPDGSNFTLKIRSTKLEDSAMYFCASMGGEGKNIQYFGAGTRLSVL.

The V call is TRBV13, the J call TRBJ1-1, with 8 bases identical to TRBD1. Germline CDR1 is PRHDT and CDR2 is FYEKMQ (reference sequence). Trimming cost V 6 bases and J 0 bases; bases outside gene matches: 3. The CDR3 consists of 14 residues. Written as DNA, the CDR3 is TGTGCCAGCAGTAAGGACAGGGTGAACACTGAAGCTTTCTTT. Encoded protein: CASSKDRVNTEAFF.

The chain couples TRBV6-1 to TRBJ2-1; weak D call: TRBD1 (6 bases). There are 13 residues in the CDR3. The V end was cut by 6 bases, the J end by 4 bases, with 10 bases between. The germline gives CDR1 MNHNS, CDR2 SASEGT. The CDR3, as DNA: TGTGCCAGCAGCCCCGGGACATACAATGAGCAGTTCTTC. Amino acids: CASSPGTYNEQFF.

This rearrangement joins TRBV10-3 to TRBJ2-4; 11 nucleotides align to TRBD1. Looked up from germline, CDR1 is ENHRY and CDR2 is SYGVKD. The junction had 14 bases not matched to a gene; V was cut back by 5 bases and J by 2 bases. The CDR3 is 19 amino acids. The DNA for the CDR3 is TGTGCCATCAGTAAGGCCGGACAGGGGGCGTTAAATTCCAAAAACATTCAGTACTTC. Its translation: CAISKAGQGALNSKNIQYF.

V gene TRBV6-1 combines with J gene TRBJ2-2; D may be TRBD1 (6 bases). The CDR3 totals 18 residues. CDR1 is MNHNS, CDR2 SASEGT, per germline. V lost 1 base and J 2 bases, leaving 17 bases between the germline ends. This CDR3 reads CASSEGAGEILNTGELFF. The CDR3 nucleotides are TGTGCCAGCAGTGAAGGGGCAGGGGAGATCCTCAACACCGGGGAGCTGTTTTTT.

The chain uses TRBV7-2 and TRBJ1-2; the D is unclear. Trimming shortened V by 0 bases and J by 6 bases, and 11 bases separated the two germline ends. Germline-derived CDR1 and CDR2 are SGHTA and FQGNSA. The CDR3 runs 14 residues. CDR3 nucleotides: TGTGCCAGCAGCTTAGCACCGCCGACCAATGGCTACACCTTC. It yields the protein CASSLAPPTNGYTF.

A single count supports this clone. V gene TRBV11-2 combines with J gene TRBJ2-1; 9 nucleotides line up with TRBD2. Germline trimming cut 5 bases from V and 7 bases from J; bases unmatched to any gene: 18. From germline, CDR1 is SGHAT and CDR2 FQNNGV. The CDR3 consists of 18 residues. The CDR3 here is CASSQDGAIAGVRNEQFF. CDR3 nucleotides: TGTGCCAGCAGCCAAGATGGGGCGATAGCGGGAGTAAGGAATGAGCAGTTCTTC.

V is TRBV6-5 and J is TRBJ1-1; D not certain. Germline-derived CDR1 and CDR2 are MNHEY and SVGAGI. V lost 2 bases and J lost 1, with 8 bases in between. The CDR3 is made up of 14 amino acids. DNA for the CDR3: TGTGCCAGCAGTTACACCCCCCAGAACACTGAAGCTTTCTTT. It yields the protein CASSYTPQNTEAFF.

J is TRBJ2-4 and V is TRBV5-6; D is undetermined. Germline V CDR1 and CDR2: SGHDT, YYEEEE. V was clipped by 1 base and J by 0 bases, with 8 bases between them. The CDR3 length is 15 residues. Here the CDR3 reads CASSLYGLAKNIQYF. Written as DNA, the CDR3 is TGTGCCAGCAGCTTGTACGGGCTAGCCAAAAACATTCAGTACTTC.

The chain has TRBV4-1 and TRBJ2-5; TRBD1 aligns across 9 bases. The CDR3 runs 16 residues. Trimming took 0 bases from V and 5 from J; bases not matched to a gene: 7. The germline V gene encodes CDR1 MGHRA and CDR2 YSYEKL. CDR3 nucleotide sequence: TGCGCCAGCAGCCAAGATGGGACAGGGCTTAAGGAGACCCAGTACTTC. Amino acids: CASSQDGTGLKETQYF.

This chain joins TRBV5-1 and TRBJ1-4, with D possibly being TRBD1 (5 bases). This CDR3 contains 14 residues. The V gene lost 4 bases and the J gene lost 8 bases, with 15 bases spanning the gap. CDR1 is SGHRS and CDR2 is YFSETQ in the germline V gene. The CDR3 bases are TGCGCCAGCAGCAGTGCGGGGGAGGGAGAAAAACTGTTTTTT. Translated, it gives CASSSAGEGEKLFF.

The J gene is TRBJ2-7, the V gene TRBV19; a possible D gene is TRBD2 (5 bases). V lost 2 bases and J lost 3, with 14 bases in between. CDR3 length: 15 residues. Germline V lookup: CDR1 LNHDA, CDR2 SQIVND (reference sequence). In DNA form, the CDR3 reads TGTGCCAGTAGTATAAGCGGCAGTTTAAGCTACGAGCAGTACTTC. Residues: CASSISGSLSYEQYF.

The chain combines TRBV6-5 with TRBJ1-2; a weak D match, TRBD1 (6 bases). V was shortened by 5 bases and J by 2 bases, with 15 bases between the two germline ends. CDR1 MNHEY and CDR2 SVGAGI come from the germline V gene. There are 15 residues in the CDR3. CDR3 nucleotide sequence: TGTGCCAGCAGTACCCGGGGGGGGCCGAACTATGGCTACACCTTC. Translated: CASSTRGGPNYGYTF.

The V and J genes are TRBV5-1 and TRBJ2-1, with TRBD2 matching over 12 bases. Germline loops: CDR1 SGHRS, CDR2 YFSETQ. This CDR3 comprises 16 residues. With V trimmed by 0 bases and J by 8 bases, 6 bases remained unmatched. In nucleotides, the CDR3 is TGCGCCAGCAGCTTGGCAGGACTAGCGGGAAGTGATGAGCAGTTCTTC. Its protein is CASSLAGLAGSDEQFF.

The chain combines TRBV29-1 with TRBJ2-7; D unresolved. The CDR3 is 12 amino acids. Germline CDR1 reads SQVTM; CDR2 reads ANQGSEA. Trimming took 7 bases from V and 0 from J, leaving 10 bases between them. The CDR3 region has the DNA TGCAGCGCTGGAGAAGGCTCCTACGAGCAGTACTTC. Translated: CSAGEGSYEQYF.

The rearrangement uses TRBV6-4 and TRBJ1-2, with TRBD1 matching 10 bases. J gave up 7 bases and V 5 bases, and 4 bases lay outside the gene matches. CDR3 length: 13 residues. Germline V lookup: CDR1 MRHNA, CDR2 SNTAGT. The chain's CDR3 is CASSPDRGLGYTF. Written as DNA, the CDR3 is TGTGCCAGCAGTCCCGACAGGGGGCTTGGCTACACCTTC.

J is TRBJ2-1 and V is TRBV7-3; TRBD1 might be the D (6 bases). Trimming pared 1 base from V and 7 bases from J, leaving 14 bases between. In germline, CDR1 is SGHTA, CDR2 FQGTGA. The CDR3 consists of 15 residues. DNA of the CDR3: TGTGCCAGCAGCTTAAGTCCCACAGGGCATAATGAGCAGTTCTTC. Translating it yields CASSLSPTGHNEQFF.

V and J are TRBV6-5 and TRBJ1-5, with TRBD1 identical over 10 bases. The CDR3 is 15 residues long. CDR1 is MNHEY, CDR2 SVGAGI, per germline. The trim removed 5 bases at V and 9 bases at J, leaving 10 bases unmatched. The CDR3 region has the DNA TGTGCCAGCAGTACTGGGACAGGGGTTAATTCGCCCCAGCATTTT. Translation: CASSTGTGVNSPQHF.

The chain uses TRBV7-2 and TRBJ1-5, with TRBD1 matching 7 bases. The junction had 4 bases not matched to a gene; V was cut back by 2 bases and J by 3 bases. CDR1 SGHTA and CDR2 FQGNSA come from the germline V gene. The CDR3 contains 15 residues. CDR3 residues: CASSLYRGANQPQHF. The CDR3 DNA is TGTGCCAGCAGCTTATACAGGGGTGCCAATCAGCCCCAGCATTTT.

The rearrangement joins TRBV29-1 to TRBJ2-3; TRBD2 might be the D (6 bases). The V gene lost 6 bases and the J gene lost 2 bases, with 12 bases spanning the gap. Germline V gene sequence: CDR1 SQVTM, CDR2 ANQGSEA. The CDR3 runs to 13 residues. The CDR3 nucleotides read TGCAGCGTGGCCGGGACTTTCACAGATACGCAGTATTTT. It specifies CSVAGTFTDTQYF.

This clone came up once. The rearrangement links TRBV11-2 to TRBJ2-7; 8 bases map to TRBD1. The CDR3 has 14 residues. CDR1 and CDR2 (germline): SGHAT, FQNNGV. The J segment lost 4 bases and the V segment lost 5 bases, leaving 7 bases of the junction unmatched. The CDR3 spells CASSNTGGSYEQYF. DNA for the CDR3: TGTGCCAGCAGCAACACAGGGGGGTCTTACGAGCAGTACTTC.

J is TRBJ2-3 and V is TRBV19; D is possibly TRBD1 (5 bases). Deletions cut 6 bases from V and 5 bases from J, with 9 bases between. This CDR3 contains 12 residues. Germline CDR1 LNHDA, CDR2 SQIVND (reference sequence). The CDR3 nucleotides are TGTGCCAGTAGCGCAGGGTTAGATACGCAGTATTTT. Protein: CASSAGLDTQYF.